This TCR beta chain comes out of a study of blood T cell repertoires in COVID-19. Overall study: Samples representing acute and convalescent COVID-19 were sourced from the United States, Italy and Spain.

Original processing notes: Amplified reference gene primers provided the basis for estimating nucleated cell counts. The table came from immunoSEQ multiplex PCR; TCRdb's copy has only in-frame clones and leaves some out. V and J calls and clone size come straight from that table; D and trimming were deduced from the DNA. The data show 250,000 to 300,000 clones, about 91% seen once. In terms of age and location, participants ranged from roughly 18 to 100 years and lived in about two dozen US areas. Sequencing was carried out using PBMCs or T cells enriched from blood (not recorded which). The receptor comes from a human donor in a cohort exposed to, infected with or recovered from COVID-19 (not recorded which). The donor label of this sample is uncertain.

The CDR3 reads CASNRLGQEAFF. In DNA form, the CDR3 reads TGTGCCAGCAACCGCCTTGGACAGGAAGCTTTCTTT. V gene TRBV11-2 combines with J gene TRBJ1-1; TRBD1 is a possible D gene (6 bases). CDR3 length equals 12 residues. Germline CDR1 is SGHAT and CDR2 is FQNNGV. V lost 7 bases, J lost 8 bases, and 14 bases lay in between.